This TCR beta chain was captured by sequencing in a study of blood T cell repertoires in COVID-19. Study details: Samples of COVID-19 (acute and convalescent) were obtained from the United States, Italy and Spain. From T cells, B-cell-depleted T cells, or PBMCs came the material, which was cDNA or gDNA.

V was pared by 7 bases and J by 5 bases, with 12 bases between. The CDR3 sequence is 14 residues long. The germline V gene encodes CDR1 MNHEY and CDR2 SVGAGI. Original analysis: Counts of nucleated cells, estimated from reference gene primer amplification, were obtained. The repertoire was sequenced with immunoSEQ multiplex PCR; TCRdb's copy has only in-frame clones and lacks some. V and J calls and clone size are as listed in that table; D and trimming were resolved from the DNA. The data contain some 200,000 clones, around 87% of them singletons. Sequenced: peripheral blood. The sequence derives from a man aged 40-50 years with active or convalescent COVID-19. V usage is TRBV6-5 and J usage is TRBJ1-6; D gene ambiguous. In nucleotides, the CDR3 is TGTGCCAGCACCGGGAGTTTCAATAATTCACCCCTCCACTTT. Its translation: CASTGSFNNSPLHF.